The rows below give T cell receptor beta chains drawn from one sample of a study of metastatic and nonmetastatic thyroid tumors. TCRdb redid the clone calls on the PCR reads using MiXCR. The repertoire has around 4,500 clones, about 37% of them found once; the top ten carry around 26%. What was sequenced was adjacent normal tissue. The receptor set was obtained from a male donor with papillary thyroid cancer or a benign thyroid nodule (not recorded which). Some clones in this sample may be carry-over from other donors' samples. Each CDR3 is given with its conserved first and last residue. A D gene is named only where the DNA matches it firmly. Rows give clone size only sometimes, using once, few, many, or a class for an expanded clone.

d_gene: TRBD2; len: 15; abundance: .; j_gene: TRBJ2-7; v_gene: TRBV6-1; CDR3aa: CASSERPAGGYEQYF; CDR3nt: TGCGCCAGCAGTGAAAGACCAGCGGGAGGCTATGAGCAGTACTTC
d_gene: .; len: 17; abundance: few; j_gene: TRBJ2-5; v_gene: TRBV27; CDR3aa: CASSLLPVTMYQETQYF; CDR3nt: TGTGCCAGCAGTTTACTTCCAGTGACGATGTACCAAGAGACCCAGTACTTC
d_gene: .; len: 15; abundance: few; j_gene: TRBJ1-4; v_gene: TRBV6-5; CDR3aa: CASSYYGGTNEKLFF; CDR3nt: TGTGCCAGCAGTTACTACGGAGGAACTAATGAAAAACTGTTTTTT
d_gene: TRBD1; len: 13; abundance: .; j_gene: TRBJ1-2; v_gene: TRBV30; CDR3aa: CAWGTGGGYGYTF; CDR3nt: TGTGCCTGGGGGACAGGGGGCGGGTATGGCTACACCTTC
d_gene: .; len: 15; abundance: .; j_gene: TRBJ1-2; v_gene: TRBV11-2; CDR3aa: CASSFGGGDVYGYTF; CDR3nt: TGTGCCAGCAGCTTCGGTGGAGGTGACGTCTATGGCTACACCTTC
d_gene: .; len: 16; abundance: .; j_gene: TRBJ1-6; v_gene: TRBV27; CDR3aa: CASSTKPQGFESPLHF; CDR3nt: TGTGCCAGCAGTACCAAGCCACAGGGATTCGAGTCACCCCTCCACTTT
d_gene: TRBD2; len: 15; abundance: .; j_gene: TRBJ2-2; v_gene: TRBV12-3/TRBV12-4; CDR3aa: CASSFQRGAVGELFF; CDR3nt: TGTGCCAGCAGTTTCCAGCGGGGGGCGGTGGGGGAGCTGTTTTTT
d_gene: .; len: 16; abundance: .; j_gene: TRBJ1-3; v_gene: TRBV6-1; CDR3aa: CASSEPGKGSGNTIYF; CDR3nt: TGTGCCAGCAGTGAACCGGGGAAAGGCTCTGGAAACACCATATATTTT
d_gene: .; len: 14; abundance: .; j_gene: TRBJ1-6; v_gene: TRBV11-3; CDR3aa: CASRGGSPHSPLHF; CDR3nt: TGTGCCAGCAGGGGGGGGTCCCCTCATTCACCCCTCCACTTT
d_gene: .; len: 13; abundance: .; j_gene: TRBJ2-7; v_gene: TRBV9; CDR3aa: CASSGGGVDEQYF; CDR3nt: TGTGCCAGCAGCGGGGGTGGGGTGGACGAGCAGTACTTC
d_gene: TRBD1; len: 14; abundance: .; j_gene: TRBJ2-2; v_gene: TRBV19; CDR3aa: CASSGQVVVGELFF; CDR3nt: TGTGCCAGTAGCGGACAGGTAGTAGTCGGGGAGCTGTTTTTT
d_gene: .; len: 15; abundance: .; j_gene: TRBJ2-6; v_gene: TRBV6-1; CDR3aa: CASSDGDSGANVLTF; CDR3nt: TGTGCCAGCAGTGATGGGGACTCTGGGGCCAACGTCCTGACTTTC
d_gene: .; len: 16; abundance: .; j_gene: TRBJ1-1; v_gene: TRBV20-1; CDR3aa: CSARDQWTHSDTEAFF; CDR3nt: TGCAGTGCTAGAGATCAGTGGACCCATTCGGACACTGAAGCTTTCTTT
d_gene: TRBD1; len: 16; abundance: .; j_gene: TRBJ2-7; v_gene: TRBV28; CDR3aa: CASSLPGQGARDEQYF; CDR3nt: TGTGCCAGCAGTTTACCCGGACAGGGGGCTCGCGACGAGCAGTACTTC
d_gene: .; len: 14; abundance: few; j_gene: TRBJ2-2; v_gene: TRBV20-1; CDR3aa: CSAREGGNTGELFF; CDR3nt: TGCAGTGCTAGGGAGGGGGGGAACACCGGGGAGCTGTTTTTT
d_gene: TRBD1; len: 17; abundance: .; j_gene: TRBJ1-4; v_gene: TRBV27; CDR3aa: CASSLQRGGQGPEKLFF; CDR3nt: TGTGCCAGCAGTTTACAGCGTGGGGGACAGGGCCCCGAAAAACTGTTTTTT
d_gene: TRBD2; len: 15; abundance: .; j_gene: TRBJ2-7; v_gene: TRBV6-2/TRBV6-3; CDR3aa: CASSYLAGTIYEQYF; CDR3nt: TGTGCCAGCAGTTACCTAGCAGGGACTATTTACGAGCAGTACTTC
d_gene: .; len: 15; abundance: .; j_gene: TRBJ2-1; v_gene: TRBV27; CDR3aa: CASVTRGPSYNEQFF; CDR3nt: TGTGCGTCTGTTACGCGGGGGCCCTCCTACAATGAGCAGTTCTTC
d_gene: TRBD1; len: 12; abundance: many; j_gene: TRBJ2-4; v_gene: TRBV29-1; CDR3aa: CSARDSSDIQYF; CDR3nt: TGCAGCGCCCGGGACAGTTCCGACATTCAGTACTTC
d_gene: TRBD2; len: 14; abundance: .; j_gene: TRBJ2-7; v_gene: TRBV20-1; CDR3aa: CSARVAGGMGEQYF; CDR3nt: TGCAGTGCTAGAGTAGCGGGAGGAATGGGGGAGCAGTACTTC
d_gene: TRBD1; len: 14; abundance: few; j_gene: TRBJ2-2; v_gene: TRBV6-5; CDR3aa: CASSDSDRAGELFF; CDR3nt: TGTGCCAGCAGTGACTCCGACAGGGCCGGGGAGCTGTTTTTT
d_gene: .; len: 13; abundance: .; j_gene: TRBJ2-7; v_gene: TRBV6-1; CDR3aa: CASSRQVGYEQYF; CDR3nt: TGTGCCAGCAGTCGACAGGTCGGCTACGAGCAGTACTTC
d_gene: .; len: 13; abundance: medium-sized; j_gene: TRBJ1-1; v_gene: TRBV19; CDR3aa: CASVVSENTEAFF; CDR3nt: TGTGCCAGCGTTGTGTCGGAGAACACTGAAGCTTTTTTT
d_gene: .; len: 15; abundance: once; j_gene: TRBJ2-7; v_gene: TRBV7-8; CDR3aa: CTSSTAVQGPYEQYF; CDR3nt: TGTACCAGCAGCACCGCTGTACAGGGACCCTACGAGCAGTACTTC
d_gene: .; len: 13; abundance: .; j_gene: TRBJ2-7; v_gene: TRBV30; CDR3aa: CAWSVGRVREQYF; CDR3nt: TGTGCCTGGAGTGTAGGAAGGGTTCGCGAGCAGTACTTC
d_gene: .; len: 13; abundance: few; j_gene: TRBJ2-7; v_gene: TRBV12-5; CDR3aa: CASGVGLIYEQYF; CDR3nt: TGTGCTAGTGGTGTAGGACTGATCTACGAGCAGTACTTC
d_gene: .; len: 15; abundance: .; j_gene: TRBJ2-2; v_gene: TRBV12-5; CDR3aa: CASGLQISNTGELFF; CDR3nt: TGTGCTAGTGGTCTGCAGATTTCGAACACCGGGGAGCTGTTTTTT
d_gene: .; len: 18; abundance: .; j_gene: TRBJ2-1; v_gene: TRBV28; CDR3aa: CAVKFGGVKQSSYNEQFF; CDR3nt: TGTGCCGTGAAGTTTGGCGGGGTAAAACAAAGCTCCTACAATGAGCAGTTCTTC
d_gene: .; len: 14; abundance: .; j_gene: TRBJ2-7; v_gene: TRBV28; CDR3aa: CASSPGVLLREQYF; CDR3nt: TGTGCCAGCTCCCCCGGGGTCCTCTTGCGCGAGCAGTACTTC
d_gene: TRBD1; len: 13; abundance: few; j_gene: TRBJ1-2; v_gene: TRBV30; CDR3aa: CASSRQGGYGYTF; CDR3nt: TGTGCCTCGAGCCGACAGGGTGGCTATGGCTACACCTTC